The present T cell receptor (beta chain) was sequenced within a study of T-cell reconstitution after alpha-beta-depleted transplantation in children. Per germline, CDR1 SEHNR and CDR2 FQNEAQ (reference sequence). V was shortened by 4 bases and J by 4 bases, with 14 bases between the two germline ends. The CDR3 extends over 14 amino acids. Unique molecular identifiers were incorporated during preparation of the TCRbeta library. TCRdb recomputed calls from the PCR reads with MiXCR, one row per CDR3 protein. This table has 440,000 or so distinct CDR3 sequences, around 46% appearing once. The receptor was derived from a girl aged 2 to 9 with aplastic anemia, due to receive a stem cell transplant. V gene TRBV7-9 combines with J gene TRBJ2-7, with D perhaps matching TRBD2 (6 bases). Specimen: PBMCs, collected before TCRalphabeta/CD19-depleted stem cell transplant. In DNA, the CDR3 is TGTGCCAGCAGCTCCCCAAGGGACTCATACGAGCAGTACTTC. This sequence encodes CASSSPRDSYEQYF.